The 17 T cell receptor beta chains given below trace back to one sample, sequenced in a study of blood T cell repertoires in COVID-19. Libraries were prepared by immunoSEQ multiplex PCR; TCRdb keeps only in-frame clonotypes and omits some of them. The sample includes about 400,000 clones, more than 85% seen only once; the top ten take 4% to 5.5%. Specimen: peripheral blood. Receptor source: a woman in her 30s with acute or convalescent COVID-19.

Worth noting for this clone: The identical CDR3 is also encoded by other nucleotide sequences in the sample. J is TRBJ2-3 and V is TRBV5-4; 7 nucleotides match TRBD2. There are 13 residues in the CDR3. CDR1 and CDR2 from the germline V gene are SGHNT and YYREEE (reference sequence). V dropped 2 bases and J dropped 6; count of bases not matched to a gene: 3. CDR3 protein: CASSLAGTDTQYF. In DNA form, the CDR3 reads TGTGCCAGCAGCTTAGCGGGAACCGATACGCAGTATTTT.

This clone was seen more than once but under ten times. The J gene is TRBJ2-1, the V gene TRBV6-1, with D perhaps TRBD2 (5 bases). CDR3 length equals 16 residues. The germline V gene has CDR1 MNHNS and CDR2 SASEGT. V was trimmed by 4 bases and J by 0 bases, leaving 13 bases between them. CDR3 loop: CASSAPGSSSYNEQFF. DNA of the CDR3: TGTGCCAGCAGTGCCCCGGGATCCTCCTCCTACAATGAGCAGTTCTTC.

The chain carries TRBV4-2 and TRBJ1-5; a weak D match, TRBD1 (6 bases). The ends were cut back, 1 base at V and 0 bases at J, with 19 bases in the middle. Germline assignment: CDR1 LGHNA and CDR2 YNFKEQ. This CDR3 has 19 amino acids. The CDR3 spells CASSQARRGGLYSNQPQHF. The CDR3, as DNA: TGTGCCAGCAGCCAAGCTAGGAGAGGGGGTCTATATAGCAATCAGCCCCAGCATTTT.

The CDR3 sequence is CATSGGGSYEQYF. The CDR3 nucleotides read TGTGCCACCAGTGGAGGGGGAAGCTACGAGCAGTACTTC. V usage is TRBV24-1 and J usage is TRBJ2-7; maybe TRBD1 (6 bases). Trimming cost V 5 bases and J 3 bases, with 10 bases left between them. CDR1 and CDR2 (germline): KGHDR, SFDVKD. The CDR3 runs 13 residues.

The genes are TRBV11-3 and TRBJ2-2, with 7 bases that match TRBD2. V shed 5 bases, J shed 1 base, and the junction held 7 bases outside the gene matches. Germline loops: CDR1 SGHNT, CDR2 YENEEA. The CDR3 extends over 16 amino acids. CDR3 region: CASSPRWEGNTGELFF. The CDR3 nucleotides are TGTGCCAGCAGCCCTCGGTGGGAGGGGAACACCGGGGAGCTGTTTTTT.

The J gene is TRBJ1-5, the V gene TRBV28; no definite D call. CDR3 size: 14 residues. V was shortened by 6 bases and J by 6 bases, with 15 bases between the two germline ends. Per the germline V gene, CDR1 is MDHEN and CDR2 is SYDVKM. The CDR3 spells CASRIFSGRQPQHF. The CDR3, as DNA: TGTGCCAGCAGGATATTCTCGGGTCGTCAGCCCCAGCATTTT.

This chain links TRBV29-1 with TRBJ1-2; unclear D gene. Germline-derived CDR1 and CDR2 are SQVTM and ANQGSEA. The ends were cut back, 1 base at V and 1 base at J, with 22 bases in the middle. The CDR3 totals 18 residues. CDR3 residues: CSVEVGGLHSEGNYGYTF. Written as DNA, the CDR3 is TGCAGCGTTGAAGTAGGTGGGTTACACAGCGAGGGTAACTATGGCTACACCTTC. Full variable domain (rest looked up from reference TRBV29-1 and TRBJ1-2): SAVISQKPSRDICQRGTSLTIQCQVDSQVTMMFWYRQQPGQSLTLIATANQGSEATYESGFVIDKFPISRPNLTFSTLTVSNMSPEDSSIYLCSVEVGGLHSEGNYGYTFGSGTRLTVV.

Note on this clone: Other nucleotide sequences in the sample specify the same CDR3. The rearrangement joins TRBV15 to TRBJ1-1; a weak D match, TRBD1 (5 bases). The CDR3 is 16 amino acids. V lost 0 bases and J 2 bases, leaving 13 bases between the germline ends. The germline V gene encodes CDR1 LNHNV and CDR2 YYDKDF (reference sequence). CDR3: CATSRDLGGANTEAFF. The CDR3 DNA reads TGTGCCACCAGCAGAGATCTAGGTGGGGCAAACACTGAAGCTTTCTTT.

This chain connects TRBV6-5 to TRBJ2-2, with no clear D. The CDR3 has 15 residues. CDR1 MNHEY and CDR2 SVGAGI come from the germline V gene. V lost 0 bases, J lost 2 bases, and 7 bases lay in between. CDR3 sequence reads: CASSYSHSNTGELFF. CDR3 nucleotide sequence: TGTGCCAGCAGTTACTCGCACAGTAACACCGGGGAGCTGTTTTTT.

The CDR3 spells CSPARDRDNTEAFF. For the CDR3, the DNA is TGCAGCCCGGCCCGGGACAGGGATAACACTGAAGCTTTCTTT. V is TRBV29-1 and J is TRBJ1-1; 9 bases match TRBD1. V gave up 8 bases and J gave up 2 bases; unmatched junction bases: 9. CDR3 length: 14 amino acids. Germline lookup yields CDR1 SQVTM and CDR2 ANQGSEA. Supplemented by reference TRBV29-1 and TRBJ1-1, the full variable domain reads SAVISQKPSRDICQRGTSLTIQCQVDSQVTMMFWYRQQPGQSLTLIATANQGSEATYESGFVIDKFPISRPNLTFSTLTVSNMSPEDSSIYLCSPARDRDNTEAFFGQGTRLTVV.

Comments on this clone: The identical CDR3 is also encoded by other nucleotide sequences in the sample. V and J are TRBV20-1 and TRBJ1-2, with D unclear. The CDR3 spans 11 residues. Trimming stripped 4 bases from V and 8 bases from J, with 11 bases between. Germline lookup yields CDR1 DFQATT and CDR2 SNEGSKA (reference sequence). Written as DNA, the CDR3 is TGCAGTGCTAAGGGAGGGTCCGGCTACACCTTC. Protein product: CSAKGGSGYTF.

The rearrangement joins TRBV9 to TRBJ1-5; TRBD1 might be the D (6 bases). The V end was cut by 3 bases, the J end by 5 bases, with 15 bases between. This CDR3 contains 15 residues. Germline V gene data show CDR1 as SGDLS and CDR2 as YYNGEE. CDR3 DNA: TGTGCCAGCAGCGCCACAGGGACAATCGATCAGCCCCAGCATTTT. Its translation: CASSATGTIDQPQHF.

This clone was counted a few times. The chain recombines TRBV7-2 with TRBJ1-3; 7 nucleotides match TRBD1. With V trimmed by 7 bases and J by 7 bases, 10 bases remained unmatched. The length of the CDR3 is 14 residues. Germline V CDR1 and CDR2: SGHTA, FQGNSA. CDR3 nucleotides: TGTGCCAGCACTTGGGGACAGAGGGGGAACACCATATATTTT. Amino acid sequence: CASTWGQRGNTIYF. The full variable domain, with the rest looked up from reference TRBV7-2 and TRBJ1-3, is GAGVSQSPSNKVTEKGKDVELRCDPISGHTALYWYRQSLGQGLEFLIYFQGNSAPDKSGLPSDRFSAERTGGSVSTLTIQRTQQEDSAVYLCASTWGQRGNTIYFGEGSWLTVV.

The chain carries TRBV6-8 and TRBJ1-6, with D maybe TRBD1 (6 bases). V lost 0 bases and J 7 bases, leaving 16 bases between the germline ends. The CDR3 runs 17 residues. Germline CDR1 is MNHGY and CDR2 is SAAAGT. CDR3 DNA sequence: TGTGCCAGCAGTTACTCGACCCCCGCAGGGGTAAATTCACCCCTCCACTTT. It specifies CASSYSTPAGVNSPLHF.

This chain links TRBV7-5 with TRBJ1-5; the table's D gene call, TRBD1, was not cross checked with the DNA. TRBV7-5 is given as a pseudogene. The length of the CDR3 is 19 residues. CDR3 region: CARSLPGQGAPSSNQPQHF. CDR3 in DNA: TGTGCCAGAAGCTTACCAGGACAGGGGGCCCCGAGCAGCAATCAGCCCCAGCATTTT.

The V and J genes are TRBV11-2 and TRBJ2-2; 7 bases are a match to TRBD1. This CDR3 contains 17 residues. Germline V gives CDR1 SGHAT, CDR2 FQNNGV. After removal of 2 bases from V and 3 bases from J, the junction contained 9 bases not matched to a gene. CDR3 region: CASSLSRQGSYTGELFF. CDR3 DNA: TGTGCCAGCAGCTTATCCCGACAGGGCTCATACACCGGGGAGCTGTTTTTT. Variable domain in full (rest from reference TRBV11-2 and TRBJ2-2): EAGVAQSPRYKIIEKRQSVAFWCNPISGHATLYWYQQILGQGPKLLIQFQNNGVVDDSQLPKDRFSAERLKGVDSTLKIQPAKLEDSAVYLCASSLSRQGSYTGELFFGEGSRLTVL.

The genes are TRBV6-5 and TRBJ2-7; 9 nucleotides align to TRBD1. The germline V gene encodes CDR1 MNHEY and CDR2 SVGAGI. The ends lost 3 bases at V and 5 bases at J; junction bases unmatched: 5. This CDR3 is built from 14 residues. DNA of the CDR3: TGTGCCAGCAGTTATCGACAGGGGGTAAACGAGCAGTACTTC. It specifies CASSYRQGVNEQYF.